This T cell receptor (beta chain) was retrieved from a study of blood T cell repertoires in COVID-19. The method was immunoSEQ multiplex PCR; TCRdb's version includes in-frame clones alone and lacks a portion of them. The sample holds fewer than 60,000 clones, around 80% seen once. V shed 4 bases and J 2 bases; nucleotides not matched to a gene: 11. The CDR3 is made up of 15 amino acids. CDR1 is GTSNPN and CDR2 is SVGIG in the germline V gene (reference sequence). The source material was peripheral blood. The chain is built from TRBV30 and TRBJ2-7; 7 positions match TRBD1. The clonotype comes from a man aged 30-40 years with COVID-19, enrolled during active disease. CDR3 nucleotide sequence: TGTGCCTGGATCCCGCGACAGGGCCTCACCTACGAGCAGTACTTC. Encoded protein: CAWIPRQGLTYEQYF. Full variable domain (remainder filled in from reference TRBV30 and TRBJ2-7): SQTIHQWPATLVQPVGSPLSLECTVEGTSNPNLYWYRQAAGRGLQLLFYSVGIGQISSEVPQNLSASRPQDRQFILSSKKLLLSDSGFYLCAWIPRQGLTYEQYFGPGTRLTVT.